This T cell receptor (beta chain) was captured by sequencing in a study of cytomegalovirus exposure and HLA in healthy donors. Healthy donors of bone marrow made up the group. V was cut by 1 base and J by 6 bases, with 16 bases left in between. The length of the CDR3 is 15 residues. CDR1 and CDR2 from the germline V gene are SGHNT and YENEEA. Study-level findings and limits: Later analysis suggested most CMV-associated TCR beta chains were HLA-restricted. In a later analysis, V- and J-gene trimming of beta chains associated with a DCLRE1C missense variant, replicated independently.

Primers: 60 Vbeta forward and 13 Jbeta reverse. Assay used: immunoSEQ multiplex PCR; TCRdb lists only in-frame clones, some missing. The profile shows about 180,000 clones, around 76% of them singletons. Comments on this clone: Its antigen is undetermined.

Sample: PBMCs. The chain is built from TRBV11-3 and TRBJ2-7, with D maybe TRBD2 (5 bases). The TCR was taken from a man between 35 and 55 years old in good health and CMV-seronegative. The CDR3 is CASSLVRTQRSEQYF. The DNA for the CDR3 is TGTGCCAGCAGCTTAGTCAGGACTCAGAGGAGCGAGCAGTACTTC.